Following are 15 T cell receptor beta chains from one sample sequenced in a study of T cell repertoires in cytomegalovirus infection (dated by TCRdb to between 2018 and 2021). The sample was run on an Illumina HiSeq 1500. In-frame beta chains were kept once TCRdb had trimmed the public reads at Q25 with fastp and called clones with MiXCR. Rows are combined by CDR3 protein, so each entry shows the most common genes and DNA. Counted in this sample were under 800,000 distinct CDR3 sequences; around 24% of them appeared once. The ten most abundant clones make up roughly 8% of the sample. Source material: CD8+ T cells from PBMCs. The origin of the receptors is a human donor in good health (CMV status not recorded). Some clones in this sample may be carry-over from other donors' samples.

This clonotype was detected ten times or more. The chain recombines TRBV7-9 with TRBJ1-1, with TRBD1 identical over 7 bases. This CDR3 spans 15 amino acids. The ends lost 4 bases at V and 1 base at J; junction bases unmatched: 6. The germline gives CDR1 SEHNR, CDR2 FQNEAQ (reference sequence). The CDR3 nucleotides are TGTGCCAGCAGCTCATTGACAGGGACGAACACTGAAGCTTTCTTT. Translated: CASSSLTGTNTEAFF.

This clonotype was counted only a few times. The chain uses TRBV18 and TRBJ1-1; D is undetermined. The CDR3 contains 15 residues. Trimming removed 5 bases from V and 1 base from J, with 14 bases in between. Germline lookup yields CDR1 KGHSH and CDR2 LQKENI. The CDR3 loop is CASSDPDAANTEAFF. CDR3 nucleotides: TGTGCCAGCTCAGACCCAGATGCGGCGAACACTGAAGCTTTCTTT.

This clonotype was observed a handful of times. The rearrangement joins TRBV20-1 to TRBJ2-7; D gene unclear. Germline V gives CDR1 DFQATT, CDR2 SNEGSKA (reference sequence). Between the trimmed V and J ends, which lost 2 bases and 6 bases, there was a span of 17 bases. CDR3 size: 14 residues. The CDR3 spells CSARSPDYFREQYF. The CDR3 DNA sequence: TGCAGTGCTAGAAGCCCAGATTATTTCCGCGAGCAGTACTTC.

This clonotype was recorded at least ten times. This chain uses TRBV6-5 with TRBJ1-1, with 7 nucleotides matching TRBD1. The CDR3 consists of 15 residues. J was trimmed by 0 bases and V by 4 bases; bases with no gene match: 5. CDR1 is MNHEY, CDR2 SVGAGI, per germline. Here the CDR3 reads CASSSGTAMNTEAFF. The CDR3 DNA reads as TGTGCCAGCAGTTCCGGGACAGCCATGAACACTGAAGCTTTCTTT.

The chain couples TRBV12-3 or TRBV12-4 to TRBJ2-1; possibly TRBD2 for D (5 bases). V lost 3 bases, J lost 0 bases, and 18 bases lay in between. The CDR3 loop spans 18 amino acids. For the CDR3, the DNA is TGTGCCAGCAGTTTTTCCAGCGGCCACCGAAGCTCCTACAATGAGCAGTTCTTC. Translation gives CASSFSSGHRSSYNEQFF.

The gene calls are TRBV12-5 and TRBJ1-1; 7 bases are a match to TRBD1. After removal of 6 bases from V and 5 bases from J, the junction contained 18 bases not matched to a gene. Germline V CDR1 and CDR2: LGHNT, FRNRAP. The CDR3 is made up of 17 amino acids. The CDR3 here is CASGFSTGEDAVTEAFF. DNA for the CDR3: TGTGCTAGTGGCTTCTCTACAGGGGAAGATGCGGTAACTGAAGCTTTCTTT.

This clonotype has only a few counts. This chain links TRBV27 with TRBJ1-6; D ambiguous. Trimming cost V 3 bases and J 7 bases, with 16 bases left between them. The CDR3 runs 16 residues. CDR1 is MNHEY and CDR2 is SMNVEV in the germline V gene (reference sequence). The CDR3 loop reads CASSFAPVRGNSPLHF. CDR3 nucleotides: TGTGCCAGCAGTTTTGCCCCTGTCAGAGGAAATTCACCCCTCCACTTT.

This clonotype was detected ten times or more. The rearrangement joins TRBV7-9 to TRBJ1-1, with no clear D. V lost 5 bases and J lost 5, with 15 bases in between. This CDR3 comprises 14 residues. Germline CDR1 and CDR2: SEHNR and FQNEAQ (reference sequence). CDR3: CASSPPVGGTEAFF. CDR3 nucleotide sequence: TGTGCCAGCAGCCCGCCTGTGGGAGGGACTGAAGCTTTCTTT.

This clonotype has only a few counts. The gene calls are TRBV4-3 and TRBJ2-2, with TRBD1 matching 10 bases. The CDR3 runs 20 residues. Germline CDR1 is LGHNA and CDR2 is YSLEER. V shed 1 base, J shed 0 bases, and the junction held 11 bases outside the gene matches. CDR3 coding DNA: TGCGCCAGCAGCCAAGTACCGGGACAGGGGCCCTTCGCGAACACCGGGGAGCTGTTTTTT. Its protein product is CASSQVPGQGPFANTGELFF.

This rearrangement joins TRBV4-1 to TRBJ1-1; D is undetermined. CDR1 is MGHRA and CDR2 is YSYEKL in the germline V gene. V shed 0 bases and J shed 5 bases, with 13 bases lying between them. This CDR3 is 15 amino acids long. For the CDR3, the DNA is TGCGCCAGCAGCCAAGAGGGAGGGAGGTTTACTGAAGCTTTCTTT. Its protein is CASSQEGGRFTEAFF.

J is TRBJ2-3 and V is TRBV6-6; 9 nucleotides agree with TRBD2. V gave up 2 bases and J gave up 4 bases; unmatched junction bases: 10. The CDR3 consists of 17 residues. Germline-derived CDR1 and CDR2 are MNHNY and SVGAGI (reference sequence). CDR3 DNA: TGTGCCAGCAGTTACCTCCCGCGGGGGGGTTCGTCAGATACGCAGTATTTT. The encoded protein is CASSYLPRGGSSDTQYF.

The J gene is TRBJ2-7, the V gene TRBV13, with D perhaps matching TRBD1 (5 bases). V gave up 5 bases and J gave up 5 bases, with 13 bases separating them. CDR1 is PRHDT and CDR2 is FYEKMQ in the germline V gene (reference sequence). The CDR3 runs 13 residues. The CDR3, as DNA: TGTGCCAGCAGCAACCAGGGTCTGGACGAGCAGTACTTC. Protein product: CASSNQGLDEQYF.

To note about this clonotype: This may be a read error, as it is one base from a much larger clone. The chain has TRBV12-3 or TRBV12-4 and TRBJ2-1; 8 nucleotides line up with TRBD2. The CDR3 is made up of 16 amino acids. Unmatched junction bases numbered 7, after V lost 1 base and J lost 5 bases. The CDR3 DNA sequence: TGTGCCAGCAGTTTAGTAGCGGGACGGGGAAACAATGAGCAGTTCTTC. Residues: CASSLVAGRGNNEQFF.

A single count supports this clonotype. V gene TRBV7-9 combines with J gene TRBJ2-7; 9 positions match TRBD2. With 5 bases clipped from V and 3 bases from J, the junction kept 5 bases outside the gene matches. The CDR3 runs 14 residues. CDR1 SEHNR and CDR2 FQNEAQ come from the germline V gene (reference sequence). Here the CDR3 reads CASSPRGGFYEQYF. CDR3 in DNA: TGTGCCAGCAGCCCGCGGGGGGGGTTCTACGAGCAGTACTTC.

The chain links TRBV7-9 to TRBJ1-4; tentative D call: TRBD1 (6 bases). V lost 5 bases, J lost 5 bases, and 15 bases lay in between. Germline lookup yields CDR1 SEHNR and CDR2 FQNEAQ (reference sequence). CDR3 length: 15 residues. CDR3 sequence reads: CASSLLDSLNEKLFF. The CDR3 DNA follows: TGTGCCAGCAGCCTACTGGACAGCTTAAATGAAAAACTGTTTTTT.